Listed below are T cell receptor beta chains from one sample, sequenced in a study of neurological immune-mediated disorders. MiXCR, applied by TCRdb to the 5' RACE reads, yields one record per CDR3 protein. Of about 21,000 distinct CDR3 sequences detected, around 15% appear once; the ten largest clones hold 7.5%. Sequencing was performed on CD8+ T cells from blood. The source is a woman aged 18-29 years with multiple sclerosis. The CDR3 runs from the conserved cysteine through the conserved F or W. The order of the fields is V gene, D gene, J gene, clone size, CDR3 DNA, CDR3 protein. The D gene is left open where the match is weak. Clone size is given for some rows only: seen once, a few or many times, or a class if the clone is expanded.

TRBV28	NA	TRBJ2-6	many	TGTGCCAGCACACCGGGACCGGGGGAGTCTGGGGCCAACGTCCTGACTTTC	CASTPGPGESGANVLTF
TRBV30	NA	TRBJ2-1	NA	TGTGCCTGGAGTGTGGGGTACAATGAGCAGTTCTTC	CAWSVGYNEQFF
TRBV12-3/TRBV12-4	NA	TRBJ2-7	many	TGTGCCAGCAGTCCTACAGGGCAGGAGCAGTACTTC	CASSPTGQEQYF
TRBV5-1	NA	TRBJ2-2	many	TGCGCCAGCCAAACGAACACCGGGGAGCTGTTTTTT	CASQTNTGELFF
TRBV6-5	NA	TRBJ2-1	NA	TGTGCCAGCAGTTACGACGGCACCCAGTCCCACAATGAGCAGTTCTTC	CASSYDGTQSHNEQFF
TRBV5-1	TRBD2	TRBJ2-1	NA	TGCGCCAGCAGCTTGGGAGGGACTAGCTTTCATGAGCAGTTCTTC	CASSLGGTSFHEQFF
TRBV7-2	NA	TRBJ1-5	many	TGTGCCAGCAGCGACCCGACAGGTAATCAGCCCCAGCATTTT	CASSDPTGNQPQHF
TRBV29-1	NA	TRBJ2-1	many	TGCAGCGTTGAATTGGACAGCTATGAGCAGTTCTTC	CSVELDSYEQFF
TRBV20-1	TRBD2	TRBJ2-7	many	TGCAGTGCTAGAGCCCCTAGCGGGGGGGACTACGAGCAGTACTTC	CSARAPSGGDYEQYF
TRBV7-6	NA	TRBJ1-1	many	TGTGCCAGCAGCCCCGACCTAAGGTGGACTGAAGCTTTCTTT	CASSPDLRWTEAFF
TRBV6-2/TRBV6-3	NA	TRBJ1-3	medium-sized	TGTGCCAGCACGTCGGGGTCGTCTGGAAACACCATATATTTT	CASTSGSSGNTIYF
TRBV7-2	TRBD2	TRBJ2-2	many	TGTGCCAGCAGCTTAAACCGGCTAGCGGGAGTCACCGGGGAGCTGTTTTTT	CASSLNRLAGVTGELFF
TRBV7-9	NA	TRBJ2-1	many	TGTGCCAGCAGCTTACTAGTCGATGAGCAGTTCTTC	CASSLLVDEQFF
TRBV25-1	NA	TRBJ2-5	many	TGTGCCAGCAGTGAATGGTCCGGCCAAGAGACCCAGTACTTC	CASSEWSGQETQYF
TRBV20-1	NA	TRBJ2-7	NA	TGCAGTGCGAGATATCAAGGATCCTACGAGCAGTACTTC	CSARYQGSYEQYF
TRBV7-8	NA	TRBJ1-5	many	TGTGCCAGCAGCTTAGAACCGGGAAACAGCAATCAGCCCCAGCATTTT	CASSLEPGNSNQPQHF
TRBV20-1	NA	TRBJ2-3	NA	TGCAGTGCGAGTGGCTCGGGGGATTTAACAGATACGCAGTATTTT	CSASGSGDLTDTQYF
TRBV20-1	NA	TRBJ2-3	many	TGCAGTGCTCGTAGGGGCACAGATACGCAGTATTTT	CSARRGTDTQYF
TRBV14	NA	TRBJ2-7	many	TGTGCCAGCAGCCAAGATACAGGGTCGGCGCGCGGGCAGTACTTC	CASSQDTGSARGQYF
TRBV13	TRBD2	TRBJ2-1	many	TGTGCCAGCAGCTTAGCCAGCGGGAGGTTCAATGAGCAGTTCTTC	CASSLASGRFNEQFF
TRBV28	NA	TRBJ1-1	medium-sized	TGTGCCAGCAGTTGGGGCGGGGGAGGGAACACTGAAGCTTTCTTT	CASSWGGGGNTEAFF
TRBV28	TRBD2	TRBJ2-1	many	TGTGCCAGCAGTTTATCAACTAGCGGGACCTACAATGAGCAGTTCTTC	CASSLSTSGTYNEQFF
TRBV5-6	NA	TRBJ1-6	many	TGTGCCAGCAGCTTGGGTCCCGGGTCACCCCTCCACTTT	CASSLGPGSPLHF
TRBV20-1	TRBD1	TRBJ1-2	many	TGCAGTGCTGATCCCCGACAGGGGCGTTTCTATGGCTACACCTTC	CSADPRQGRFYGYTF
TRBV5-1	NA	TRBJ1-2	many	TGCGCCAGCAGCTTGGCGGGCGGAGGAAAAATCTATGGCTACACCTTC	CASSLAGGGKIYGYTF
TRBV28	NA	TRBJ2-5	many	TGTGCCAGCAGTACTCTTGGGCAAGAGACCCAGTACTTC	CASSTLGQETQYF
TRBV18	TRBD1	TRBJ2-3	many	TGTGCCAGCTCACCGACGCCGGGACAGGGGATCCTTAGCACAGATACGCAGTATTTT	CASSPTPGQGILSTDTQYF
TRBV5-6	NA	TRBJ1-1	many	TGTGCCAGCAGTCCGTCTCTCGGCACTGAAGCTTTCTTT	CASSPSLGTEAFF
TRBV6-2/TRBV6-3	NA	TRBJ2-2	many	TGTGCCAGCGAAGGAGCGCCTACCGGGGAGCTGTTTTTT	CASEGAPTGELFF
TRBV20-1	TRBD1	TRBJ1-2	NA	TGCAGTGCTAGACGGGACAGGGTCTATGGCTACACCTTC	CSARRDRVYGYTF
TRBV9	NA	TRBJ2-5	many	TGTGCCAGCAGCGAGGGAGCGGTGATCCAAGAGACCCAGTACTTC	CASSEGAVIQETQYF
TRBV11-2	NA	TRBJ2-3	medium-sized	TGTGCCAGCAGCCGAGCTACCCCAGATACGCAGTATTTT	CASSRATPDTQYF
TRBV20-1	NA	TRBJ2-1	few	TGCAGTGCTAGGGGCAACAACAATGAGCAGTTCTTC	CSARGNNNEQFF
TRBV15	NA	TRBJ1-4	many	TGTGCCACCAGCAGGAGACGGGACCCAACTAATGAAAAACTGTTTTTT	CATSRRRDPTNEKLFF
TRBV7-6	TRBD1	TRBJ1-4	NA	TGTGCCAGCAGCGGCGGACAGGGCTCAACTAATGAAAAACTGTTTTTT	CASSGGQGSTNEKLFF
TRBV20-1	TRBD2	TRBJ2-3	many	TGCAGTGCTAGCCCCGGGACTAGCGGGAGGGTACGCACAGATACGCAGTATTTT	CSASPGTSGRVRTDTQYF
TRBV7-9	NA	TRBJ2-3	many	TGTGCCAGCAGCCCAGGCCAGGGAGGACCCACAGATACGCAGTATTTT	CASSPGQGGPTDTQYF
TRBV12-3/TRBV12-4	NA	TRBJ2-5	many	TGTGCCAGCAGTTTAGGTCCTAGCGAGCAAGAGACCCAGTACTTC	CASSLGPSEQETQYF
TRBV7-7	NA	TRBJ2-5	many	TGTGCTAGCAGCTCAGGGCAGCAAGAGACCCAGTACTTC	CASSSGQQETQYF
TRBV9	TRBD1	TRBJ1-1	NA	TGTGCCAGCAGCGCTGGGACAGGGTTATTTAGGAACACTGAAGCTTTCTTT	CASSAGTGLFRNTEAFF
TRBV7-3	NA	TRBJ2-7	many	TGTGCCAGCAGCTTAGCGCGCGGGGCCAGGCGGCAATACTTC	CASSLARGARRQYF
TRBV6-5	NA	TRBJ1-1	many	TGTGCCAGCAGCTCCCCCGGCGTACAGCCTGAAGCTTTCTTT	CASSSPGVQPEAFF
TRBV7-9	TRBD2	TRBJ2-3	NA	TGTGCCAGCAGCTTAGCGCGCGGGGGGAGCACAGATACGCAGTATTTT	CASSLARGGSTDTQYF
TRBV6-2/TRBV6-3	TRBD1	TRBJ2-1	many	TGTGCCAGCAGCCGACTCCAGGACAGGGTTTACAATGAGCAGTTCTTC	CASSRLQDRVYNEQFF
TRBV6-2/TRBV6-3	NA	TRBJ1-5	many	TGTGCCACGGGGGTAGGCAATCAGCCCCAGCATTTT	CATGVGNQPQHF